The rows below give T cell receptor beta chains drawn from one sample of a study of Ad26.COV2.S vaccination and SARS-CoV-2 variants. The repertoire was sequenced with immunoSEQ multiplex PCR; TCRdb's copy has only in-frame clones and lacks some. In the table there are some 390,000 clones, more than 85% of which are singletons. The sequenced sample was peripheral blood, obtained in a trial of Ad26.COV2.S vaccine versus placebo. Every receptor here comes from a person aged 18 to 65 who received the Ad26.COV2.S COVID-19 vaccine or a placebo. CDR3s include the opening cysteine and the closing phenylalanine or tryptophan. Each record gives: CDR3 DNA, CDR3 protein, clone size, J gene, D gene, V gene. D genes are given only for firm matches. Not every row has a clone size; where given, it reads once, few, many or a size class.

CDR3nt: TGTGCCAGCAGCCAAGAACAGGGGGCATTCTATGGCTACACCTTC
CDR3aa: CASSQEQGAFYGYTF
abundance: NA
j_gene: TRBJ1-2
d_gene: TRBD1
v_gene: TRBV3-1/TRBV3-2

CDR3nt: TGTGCCATCAGTGAGAAACAGGAGACCCGAAGACTTAACTATGGCTACACCTTC
CDR3aa: CAISEKQETRRLNYGYTF
abundance: NA
j_gene: TRBJ1-2
d_gene: NA
v_gene: TRBV10-3

CDR3nt: TGTGCCACCAGTGATTTAGCGGGGGGGCACACAGATACGCAGTATTTT
CDR3aa: CATSDLAGGHTDTQYF
abundance: NA
j_gene: TRBJ2-3
d_gene: TRBD2
v_gene: TRBV24-1

CDR3nt: TGCGCCAGCAGCCCGGACAGGGCCACTTCCTACGAGCAGTACTTC
CDR3aa: CASSPDRATSYEQYF
abundance: NA
j_gene: TRBJ2-7
d_gene: TRBD1
v_gene: TRBV5-1

CDR3nt: TGTGCCAGTAGATACAGGGGGAACTATGGCTACACCTTC
CDR3aa: CASRYRGNYGYTF
abundance: NA
j_gene: TRBJ1-2
d_gene: TRBD1
v_gene: TRBV19

CDR3nt: TGTGCCAGCAGCCGGGGACAGGTTAACACTGAAGCTTTCTTT
CDR3aa: CASSRGQVNTEAFF
abundance: NA
j_gene: TRBJ1-1
d_gene: TRBD1
v_gene: TRBV9

CDR3nt: TGTGCCTGCGGGGCCGGAGATAGCAATCAGCCCCAGCATTTT
CDR3aa: CACGAGDSNQPQHF
abundance: NA
j_gene: TRBJ1-5
d_gene: NA
v_gene: TRBV30

CDR3nt: TGTGCCAGCTCACGAGCCTATACAGGGGGTTCCGCTTACGAGCAGTACTTC
CDR3aa: CASSRAYTGGSAYEQYF
abundance: NA
j_gene: TRBJ2-7
d_gene: TRBD1
v_gene: TRBV18

CDR3nt: TGTGCCAGCAGTCGGGACACTGAAGCTTTCTTT
CDR3aa: CASSRDTEAFF
abundance: NA
j_gene: TRBJ1-1
d_gene: NA
v_gene: TRBV3-1/TRBV3-2

CDR3nt: TGTGCCAGCAGAGGGGGCGCGGTAGGCGAGACCCAGTACTTC
CDR3aa: CASRGGAVGETQYF
abundance: NA
j_gene: TRBJ2-5
d_gene: TRBD1
v_gene: TRBV27

CDR3nt: TGTGCCAGCAGCTTAAGGATGAGACAGTACGAGCAGTACTTC
CDR3aa: CASSLRMRQYEQYF
abundance: many
j_gene: TRBJ2-7
d_gene: NA
v_gene: TRBV5-6

CDR3nt: TGTGCCAGCAGCAGGACAGTGAACACTGAAGCTTTCTTT
CDR3aa: CASSRTVNTEAFF
abundance: NA
j_gene: TRBJ1-1
d_gene: NA
v_gene: TRBV7-9

CDR3nt: TGTGCCAGCAGTAGGCAAGAGCTATACGAGCAGTACTTC
CDR3aa: CASSRQELYEQYF
abundance: NA
j_gene: TRBJ2-7
d_gene: NA
v_gene: TRBV27

CDR3nt: TGTGCCAGCAGCAAAACCCCGGCCCCTGCTGGAAACACCATATATTTT
CDR3aa: CASSKTPAPAGNTIYF
abundance: NA
j_gene: TRBJ1-3
d_gene: NA
v_gene: TRBV3-1/TRBV3-2

CDR3nt: TGTGCCAGCAGTTATCTAACAGATGGTGGCTACACCTTC
CDR3aa: CASSYLTDGGYTF
abundance: NA
j_gene: TRBJ1-2
d_gene: NA
v_gene: TRBV6-6

CDR3nt: TGTGCCAGCAGCCAAGCGACGGGCGGTGGTTCACCCCTCCACTTT
CDR3aa: CASSQATGGGSPLHF
abundance: NA
j_gene: TRBJ1-6
d_gene: NA
v_gene: TRBV14

CDR3nt: TGTGCCAGCAGCTTTATGGGGGGGCTTTCGACCTACGAGCAGTACTTC
CDR3aa: CASSFMGGLSTYEQYF
abundance: NA
j_gene: TRBJ2-7
d_gene: NA
v_gene: TRBV7-2

CDR3nt: TGTGCCAGTAGTGTGGCAGGGTGGGGCTACACCTTC
CDR3aa: CASSVAGWGYTF
abundance: few
j_gene: TRBJ1-2
d_gene: NA
v_gene: TRBV19

CDR3nt: TGTGCCAGCAGCCTCGACAGTTTGTCCTACGAGCAGTACTTC
CDR3aa: CASSLDSLSYEQYF
abundance: NA
j_gene: TRBJ2-7
d_gene: NA
v_gene: TRBV11-3

CDR3nt: TGTGCCAGCAGCACAAACAAGGGGAAGCAGTATTTT
CDR3aa: CASSTNKGKQYF
abundance: NA
j_gene: TRBJ2-3
d_gene: NA
v_gene: TRBV7-9

CDR3nt: TGCGCCAGCACCCGTGGCATAGGGATAGATACGCAGTATTTT
CDR3aa: CASTRGIGIDTQYF
abundance: NA
j_gene: TRBJ2-3
d_gene: NA
v_gene: TRBV5-1

CDR3nt: TGTGCCAGCAGCCTCGGACTAGCCCGGGGTGAGCAGTTCTTC
CDR3aa: CASSLGLARGEQFF
abundance: NA
j_gene: TRBJ2-1
d_gene: TRBD2
v_gene: TRBV7-8

CDR3nt: TGTGCCAGCAGACAGCCGGGGGCAGATACGCAGTATTTT
CDR3aa: CASRQPGADTQYF
abundance: NA
j_gene: TRBJ2-3
d_gene: NA
v_gene: TRBV11-2

CDR3nt: TGTGCCAGCAGCTTAGAAGTGCGGCGGGAGACCCAGTACTTC
CDR3aa: CASSLEVRRETQYF
abundance: NA
j_gene: TRBJ2-5
d_gene: NA
v_gene: TRBV7-2

CDR3nt: TGTGCCAGCAGTTACTCTTGGACAGGGGATGAAAAACTGTTTTTT
CDR3aa: CASSYSWTGDEKLFF
abundance: NA
j_gene: TRBJ1-4
d_gene: TRBD1
v_gene: TRBV6-5

CDR3nt: TGTGCCAGCAGCACCACGTCCGGCTACGAGCAGTACTTC
CDR3aa: CASSTTSGYEQYF
abundance: NA
j_gene: TRBJ2-7
d_gene: NA
v_gene: TRBV7-2

CDR3nt: TGTGCCAGCAGTTACGGGACAGGGTGGAACTACGAGCAGTACTTC
CDR3aa: CASSYGTGWNYEQYF
abundance: NA
j_gene: TRBJ2-7
d_gene: TRBD1
v_gene: TRBV6-5

CDR3nt: TGTGCCAGCAGCTTGCCGGGACTAGCGGCATACAATGAGCAGTTCTTC
CDR3aa: CASSLPGLAAYNEQFF
abundance: NA
j_gene: TRBJ2-1
d_gene: TRBD2
v_gene: TRBV5-4

CDR3nt: TGTGCCAGCGGACCGGGACAGGGCCGGTATAAGCCCCTCCACTTT
CDR3aa: CASGPGQGRYKPLHF
abundance: NA
j_gene: TRBJ1-6
d_gene: TRBD1
v_gene: TRBV2

CDR3nt: TGTGCCAGCAGGCGAGGGGGTCGGAGCTCCTATAATTCACCCCTCCACTTT
CDR3aa: CASRRGGRSSYNSPLHF
abundance: NA
j_gene: TRBJ1-6
d_gene: NA
v_gene: TRBV5-8

CDR3nt: TGTGCCACCAGTGATTCCCGGTTGGGGACAGGGTTTGGCTACACCTTC
CDR3aa: CATSDSRLGTGFGYTF
abundance: once
j_gene: TRBJ1-2
d_gene: TRBD1
v_gene: TRBV24-1

CDR3nt: TGTGCCAGCGTCAGAGGAAGCGGTTATAATTCACCCCTCCACTTT
CDR3aa: CASVRGSGYNSPLHF
abundance: few
j_gene: TRBJ1-6
d_gene: NA
v_gene: TRBV2

CDR3nt: TGTGCCAGCCGGGGGACTCAGCAAACGAACACCGGGGAGCTGTTTTTT
CDR3aa: CASRGTQQTNTGELFF
abundance: NA
j_gene: TRBJ2-2
d_gene: NA
v_gene: TRBV7-9

CDR3nt: TGTGCCAGCAGGAACCGGGACAGGGCCTTCAATGAGCAGTTCTTC
CDR3aa: CASRNRDRAFNEQFF
abundance: few
j_gene: TRBJ2-1
d_gene: TRBD1
v_gene: TRBV7-9